This is a list of T cell receptor beta chains from one sample in a study of human T cells and chemical hapten exposure. MiXCR was run by TCRdb on the RACE reads, yielding one entry per CDR3 protein. The table lists about 300,000 distinct CDR3 sequences, around 5.5% of them singletons. The sequenced sample was whole blood, obtained in connection with sensitization to the hapten diphenylcyclopropenone (DPC). The receptors originated from a woman younger than 35 with alopecia areata. Some clones in this sample may be carry-over from other donors' samples. Each CDR3 is given with its conserved first and last residue. The order of the fields is D gene, clone size, J gene, V gene, CDR3 DNA, CDR3 protein. The D gene is left open where the match is weak. Some rows mark clone size as missing; the rest say once, few, many or name a class of expanded clone.

D gene: -; clone size: many; J gene: TRBJ2-2; V gene: TRBV18; CDR3 DNA: TGTGCCAGCCCAAAGGACGGAACGAACACCGGGGAGCTGTTTTTT; CDR3 protein: CASPKDGTNTGELFF
D gene: -; clone size: -; J gene: TRBJ2-1; V gene: TRBV4-2; CDR3 DNA: TGTGCCAGCAGCCAAGGGAGGCGCAGGGCCTACAATGAGCAGTTCTTC; CDR3 protein: CASSQGRRRAYNEQFF
D gene: -; clone size: few; J gene: TRBJ1-2; V gene: TRBV10-3; CDR3 DNA: TGTGCCATCAGTGAGTCCCCAGGATCCTATGGCTACACCTTC; CDR3 protein: CAISESPGSYGYTF
D gene: -; clone size: many; J gene: TRBJ1-5; V gene: TRBV3-1; CDR3 DNA: TGTGCCAGCAGCCAGGGGGACAATCAGCCCCAGCATTTT; CDR3 protein: CASSQGDNQPQHF
D gene: -; clone size: few; J gene: TRBJ1-6; V gene: TRBV7-6; CDR3 DNA: TGTGCCAGCAGCTTAGCAGCAGGCCCCCTGTATAATTCACCCCTCCACTTT; CDR3 protein: CASSLAAGPLYNSPLHF
D gene: -; clone size: -; J gene: TRBJ1-4; V gene: TRBV3-1; CDR3 DNA: TGTGCCAGCAGCCAAGATTTGACTTATGAAAAACTGTTTTTT; CDR3 protein: CASSQDLTYEKLFF
D gene: TRBD1; clone size: many; J gene: TRBJ2-3; V gene: TRBV24-1; CDR3 DNA: TGTGCCACCAGTGCAGGAAGGGACAGGAGGAAGAGGGGAGGCACAGATACGCAGTATTTT; CDR3 protein: CATSAGRDRRKRGGTDTQYF
D gene: -; clone size: many; J gene: TRBJ1-5; V gene: TRBV12-3/TRBV12-4; CDR3 DNA: TGTGCCAGCAGTCCAGTAGGGATCAATCAGCCCCAGCATTTT; CDR3 protein: CASSPVGINQPQHF
D gene: -; clone size: many; J gene: TRBJ1-1; V gene: TRBV7-9; CDR3 DNA: TGTGCCAGCAGCGGGAGGAACACTGAAGCTTTCTTT; CDR3 protein: CASSGRNTEAFF
D gene: -; clone size: many; J gene: TRBJ1-1; V gene: TRBV7-9; CDR3 DNA: TGTGCCAGCAGCCGCGGGGCAATTGATGGGAAGCCTGAAGCTTTCTTT; CDR3 protein: CASSRGAIDGKPEAFF
D gene: -; clone size: many; J gene: TRBJ1-5; V gene: TRBV19; CDR3 DNA: TGTGCCAGTAGTAACCAGGCTAATCAGCCCCAGCATTTT; CDR3 protein: CASSNQANQPQHF
D gene: -; clone size: many; J gene: TRBJ2-3; V gene: TRBV6-6; CDR3 DNA: TGTGCCAGCAACAGCCGAGGAGGGGCAGATACGCAGTATTTT; CDR3 protein: CASNSRGGADTQYF
D gene: -; clone size: many; J gene: TRBJ1-1; V gene: TRBV18; CDR3 DNA: TGTGCCAGCTCACTCCAACAGGGCCTACGCTACATGAACACTGAAGCTTTCTTT; CDR3 protein: CASSLQQGLRYMNTEAFF
D gene: TRBD1; clone size: -; J gene: TRBJ1-6; V gene: TRBV7-2; CDR3 DNA: TGTGCCAGCAGCGCGCCGGGACAGGAGTTATCACCCCTCCACTTT; CDR3 protein: CASSAPGQELSPLHF
D gene: -; clone size: many; J gene: TRBJ2-7; V gene: TRBV10-3; CDR3 DNA: TGTGCCATCAGGGAACAGGGATGGGGGTACGAGCAGTACTTC; CDR3 protein: CAIREQGWGYEQYF
D gene: TRBD1; clone size: many; J gene: TRBJ1-4; V gene: TRBV5-4; CDR3 DNA: TGTGCCAGCAGCGTGGGACAGGTTAATGAAAAACTGTTTTTT; CDR3 protein: CASSVGQVNEKLFF
D gene: -; clone size: -; J gene: TRBJ1-5; V gene: TRBV27; CDR3 DNA: TGTGCCAGCAGTTTATCGACAGTACAGCCCCAGCATTTT; CDR3 protein: CASSLSTVQPQHF
D gene: TRBD1; clone size: many; J gene: TRBJ2-7; V gene: TRBV12-3/TRBV12-4; CDR3 DNA: TGTGCCAGCAGTATTCGGACAGGGTTGGAGCAGTACTTC; CDR3 protein: CASSIRTGLEQYF
D gene: TRBD2; clone size: many; J gene: TRBJ2-7; V gene: TRBV10-2; CDR3 DNA: TGCGCCAGCCAAACTAGCGGATCCTACGAGCAGTACTTC; CDR3 protein: CASQTSGSYEQYF
D gene: -; clone size: many; J gene: TRBJ1-2; V gene: TRBV20-1; CDR3 DNA: TGCAGTCTAGGCGGAGCTGGACAGCCTCTAGGCTATGGCTACACCTTC; CDR3 protein: CSLGGAGQPLGYGYTF
D gene: -; clone size: many; J gene: TRBJ2-1; V gene: TRBV5-1; CDR3 DNA: TGCGCCAGCAGCTTTGGGGCAGGATACAATGAGCAGTTCTTC; CDR3 protein: CASSFGAGYNEQFF
D gene: -; clone size: many; J gene: TRBJ2-7; V gene: TRBV12-5; CDR3 DNA: TGTGCTAGTGGTTTGGGGACAGCGGTCCCCTACGAGCAGTACTTC; CDR3 protein: CASGLGTAVPYEQYF
D gene: -; clone size: few; J gene: TRBJ1-6; V gene: TRBV6-2/TRBV6-3; CDR3 DNA: TGTGCCAGCAGTATCGCCGATTCACCCCTCCACTTT; CDR3 protein: CASSIADSPLHF
D gene: -; clone size: few; J gene: TRBJ2-5; V gene: TRBV6-2/TRBV6-3; CDR3 DNA: TGTGCCAGCAGTTCGGTTCGTTGGGAGACCCAGTACTTC; CDR3 protein: CASSSVRWETQYF
D gene: -; clone size: many; J gene: TRBJ2-7; V gene: TRBV28; CDR3 DNA: TGTGCCAGCGGGGATATCTCCTACGAGCAGTACTTC; CDR3 protein: CASGDISYEQYF
D gene: -; clone size: few; J gene: TRBJ2-6; V gene: TRBV25-1; CDR3 DNA: TGTGCCAGCAGTCCCCAGGGGCCGTCTGGGGCCAACGTCCTGACTTTC; CDR3 protein: CASSPQGPSGANVLTF